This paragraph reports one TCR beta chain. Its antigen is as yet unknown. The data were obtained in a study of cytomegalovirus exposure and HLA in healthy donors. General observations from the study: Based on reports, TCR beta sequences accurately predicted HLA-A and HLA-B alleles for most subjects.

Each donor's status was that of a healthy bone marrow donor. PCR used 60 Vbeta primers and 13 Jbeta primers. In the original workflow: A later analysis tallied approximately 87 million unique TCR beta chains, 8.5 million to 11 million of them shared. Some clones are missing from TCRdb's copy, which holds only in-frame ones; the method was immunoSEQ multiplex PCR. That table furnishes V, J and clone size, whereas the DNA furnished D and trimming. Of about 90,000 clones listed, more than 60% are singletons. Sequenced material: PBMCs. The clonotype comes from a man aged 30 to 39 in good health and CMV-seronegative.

The CDR3 DNA is TGTGCCAGCAGTTTGTACAGGGGGCTTGGTGATGGCCCGCCCCAGCATTTT. Translating it yields CASSLYRGLGDGPPQHF. The chain links TRBV27 to TRBJ1-5; 9 bases fit TRBD1. The CDR3 contains 17 residues. V lost 3 bases to trimming and J lost 9 bases; unmatched junction nucleotides: 15. Germline assignment: CDR1 MNHEY and CDR2 SMNVEV (reference sequence).